This T cell receptor (beta chain) came from a study of blood T cells in healthy people across ages (dated by TCRdb to the mid-2010s). Looking at the study overall: In model experiments, template switching captured about one uniquely barcoded TCR beta cDNA molecule for every two T cells. Four age groups were formed from the donors: young (average approximately 15 years), middle-aged (more than 35), aged (62) and long-lived (about 80). Using the same blood draw, the study looked at two additional independent replicas of 1 million unique cDNA reads for two donors, one aged 18 to 30 and the other aged 80 or older. Using deep sequencing normalized with unique cDNA molecular identifiers, the study measured how TCR beta repertoire diversity changes with age.

The donors were around 39 Caucasian individuals from Russia, aged 6 to 90 years, who were systemically healthy. Approximately 9.7 milliliters of peripheral blood were drawn from each donor into EDTA-treated Vacutainer tubes. Ficoll-Paque density-gradient centrifugation was used to isolate PBMCs, with at least 6.5 million per sample. Trizol reagent was used to extract total RNA from the PBMCs, yielding at least 5.5 micrograms per sample. For every donor, an aliquot of PBMCs went through flow cytometry to measure the percentages of naive CD45RAhigh/CD27high T cells. Library prep was done by 5' RACE. The sequencer listed for this sample is Illumina HiSeq 2500. A second PCR of about 7 to 12 cycles was performed with a sample-barcoded 5' primer and a J-beta primer mix. A template-switch 5' adaptor carrying 12 random nucleotides introduced a unique molecular identifier onto each TCR beta cDNA molecule. Each sample yielded at least 3 million CDR3-containing paired-end reads. The Mint cDNA synthesis kit, primed by a TRBC-specific oligonucleotide, was used to synthesize first-strand cDNA from all RNA. Following uracil-DNA glycosylase treatment, a first 18-cycle PCR with universal primers M1SS and BC2_uni_R was performed on all cDNA. Per the source publication's procedure: For normalization, 1 million high-quality reads, each with a distinct molecular identifier, were randomly selected from each sample. Reads with shared molecular identifiers were discarded instead of being binned into consensus sequences. MiTCR, with a Q25 quality threshold and the strictest error-elimination algorithm, was used for CDR3 identification, clonotype clustering and error correction. Lower-bound total TCR beta diversity was estimated with a nonparametric unseen species model using Euler transformation. TCRdb trimmed the raw reads at Q25, called clones with MiXCR and kept productive beta chains. Entries are consolidated by CDR3 protein sequence, retaining the most common genes and DNA. It is TCRdb's table, rather than the study itself, that gives the V and J calls and clone size. For this sample there are 800,000 to 950,000 distinct CDR3 sequences; just under 30% appear just once. More than 8.5% of the sample goes to the ten largest clones.

Comments on this clonotype: There is no known antigen for this receptor. One end of the junction fails to match germline, which may point to a read error.

From cysteine to phenylalanine, the CDR3 is 12 amino acids long. The sequence is cut down to CDR3 DNA, 36 bases in frame from base 1. The germline V gene (reference sequence) sets CDR1 to PRHDT and CDR2 to FYEKMQ. Here is what the overall study found, with its caveats: Estimates of total diversity based on one million sequenced T cells were considered lower bounds and underestimates. Observed TCR beta diversity per million T cells fell roughly linearly with age, and a significant reduction was already apparent by age around 36. A strong correlation was found between observed TCR beta diversity and the percentage of naive T cells measured by flow cytometry. Because the CMV infection status of the donors was unknown, age-related changes in expanded clonotypes may potentially have been confounded. Conclusive comparison of naive and antigen-experienced compartments was prevented by the profiling of bulk unsorted PBMCs. The long-lived group showed more naive CD4+ T cells, fewer expanded clones and increased TCR diversity than the aged group, suggesting age selection.

These data were likewise used in another study, on T cells of mothers and their children. Drawing on the second study: Donors were nine systemically healthy Caucasian individuals: three mothers and their six children. cDNA synthesis used all of the extracted RNA, with 1.5 ug of RNA in each 15 ul reaction. Sample barcodes and 2-4 random nucleotides were added via the M1S primer in the second PCR. Each mother yielded over 9.5 million TCR beta CDR3 reads and each child 3 million to 3.5 million reads. Thymic selection shapes the output of TCR recombination in a similar way in related and unrelated pairs, and inherited differences have a minor effect. Normalized repertoire overlap in related mother-child pairs was always slightly higher than in unrelated mother-child pairs, but the difference was never significant. Persistent microchimeric T cell clones were not detected, at a sensitivity of around 100 clones per million clonotypes. Deep NGS was used in the study to compare the TCR beta repertoires of mothers and children and to look for features that separate related mother-child pairs from unrelated individuals. Mothers averaged roughly 40 +/- 4 years of age and children averaged about 10 +/- 4 years. Libraries were sequenced on Illumina HiSeq 2000 with 100+100 nt paired-end reads after adapter ligation with NEBNext reagents. To prevent cross-contamination, the mother and child libraries were prepared one month apart and sequenced in separate runs. For each donor, between roughly 500,000 and 2,300,000 distinct TCR beta clonotypes were identified. Naive TCR beta clonotypes were estimated from low-frequency clonotypes matched to each donor's FACS-determined naive share, without sorting.

The sample consisted of blood. The source of this sequence is a woman between 40 and 55 years old in good health. Recombination joined TRBV13 with TRBJ1-1, with TRBD1 tentatively as D gene (5 bases match). The DNA sequence is TGTGTCAGCAGCCTTGGGACTACTGAAGCTTTCTTT. Its protein reads: CVSSLGTTEAFF.